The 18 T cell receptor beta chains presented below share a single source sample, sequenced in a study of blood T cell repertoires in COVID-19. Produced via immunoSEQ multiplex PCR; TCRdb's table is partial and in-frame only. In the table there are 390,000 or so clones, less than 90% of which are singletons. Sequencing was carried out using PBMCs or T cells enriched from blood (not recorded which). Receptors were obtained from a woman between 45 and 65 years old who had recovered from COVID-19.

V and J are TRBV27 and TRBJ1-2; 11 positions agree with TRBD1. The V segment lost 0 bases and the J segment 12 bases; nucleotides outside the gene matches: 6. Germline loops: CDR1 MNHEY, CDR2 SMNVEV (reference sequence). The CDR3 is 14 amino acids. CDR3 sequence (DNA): TGTGCCAGCAGTTTATCGGGACAGGGGGTGGAAAACACCTTC. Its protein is CASSLSGQGVENTF.

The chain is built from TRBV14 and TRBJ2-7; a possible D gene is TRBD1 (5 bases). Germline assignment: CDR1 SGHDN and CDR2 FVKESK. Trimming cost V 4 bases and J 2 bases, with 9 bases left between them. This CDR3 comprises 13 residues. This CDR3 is CASSRTGTYEQYF. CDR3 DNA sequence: TGTGCCAGCAGCCGAACAGGTACCTACGAGCAGTACTTC. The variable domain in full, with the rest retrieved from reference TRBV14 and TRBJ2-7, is EAGVTQFPSHSVIEKGQTVTLRCDPISGHDNLYWYRRVMGKEIKFLLHFVKESKQDESGMPNNRFLAERTGGTYSTLKVQPAELEDSGVYFCASSRTGTYEQYFGPGTRLTVT.

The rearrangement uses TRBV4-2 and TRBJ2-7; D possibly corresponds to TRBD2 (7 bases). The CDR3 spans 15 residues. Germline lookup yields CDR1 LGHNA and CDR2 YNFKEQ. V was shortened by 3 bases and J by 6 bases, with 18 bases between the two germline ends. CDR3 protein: CASSQTHGRGAEQYF. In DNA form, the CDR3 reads TGTGCCAGCAGCCAGACCCACGGACGGGGGGCCGAGCAGTACTTC.

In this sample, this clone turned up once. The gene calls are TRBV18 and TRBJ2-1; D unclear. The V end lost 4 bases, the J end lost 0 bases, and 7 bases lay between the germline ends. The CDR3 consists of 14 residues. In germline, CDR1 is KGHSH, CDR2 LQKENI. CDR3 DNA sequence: TGTGCCAGCTCACGACGAGGCTCCTACAATGAGCAGTTCTTC. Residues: CASSRRGSYNEQFF.

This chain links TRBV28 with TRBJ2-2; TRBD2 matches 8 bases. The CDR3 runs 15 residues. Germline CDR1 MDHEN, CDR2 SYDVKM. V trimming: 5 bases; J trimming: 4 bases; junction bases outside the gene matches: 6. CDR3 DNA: TGTGCCAGCAGTCGGGGGGGCCCGGGCACCGGGGAGCTGTTTTTT. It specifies CASSRGGPGTGELFF.

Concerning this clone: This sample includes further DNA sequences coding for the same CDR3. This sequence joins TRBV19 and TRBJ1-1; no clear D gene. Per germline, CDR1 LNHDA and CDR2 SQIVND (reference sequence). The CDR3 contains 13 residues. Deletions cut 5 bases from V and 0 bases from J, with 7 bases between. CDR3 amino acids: CASSSQMNTEAFF. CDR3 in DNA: TGTGCCAGTAGTTCGCAGATGAACACTGAAGCTTTCTTT. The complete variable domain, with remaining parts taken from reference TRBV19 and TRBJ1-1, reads DGGITQSPKYLFRKEGQNVTLSCEQNLNHDAMYWYRQDPGQGLRLIYYSQIVNDFQKGDIAEGYSVSREKKESFPLTVTSAQKNPTAFYLCASSSQMNTEAFFGQGTRLTVV.

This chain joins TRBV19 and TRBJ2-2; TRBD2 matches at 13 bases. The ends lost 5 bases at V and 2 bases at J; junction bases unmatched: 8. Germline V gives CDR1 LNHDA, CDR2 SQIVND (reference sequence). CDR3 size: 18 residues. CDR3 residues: CASSLRGTSGVNTGELFF. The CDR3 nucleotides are TGTGCCAGTAGTCTTCGGGGGACTAGCGGGGTAAACACCGGGGAGCTGTTTTTT.

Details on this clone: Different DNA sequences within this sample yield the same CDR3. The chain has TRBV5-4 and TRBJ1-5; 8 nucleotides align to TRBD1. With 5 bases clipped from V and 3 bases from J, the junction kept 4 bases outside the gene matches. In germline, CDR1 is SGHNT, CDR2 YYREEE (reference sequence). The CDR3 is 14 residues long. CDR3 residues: CASSLQGDNQPQHF. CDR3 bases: TGTGCCAGCAGTCTACAGGGGGACAATCAGCCCCAGCATTTT.

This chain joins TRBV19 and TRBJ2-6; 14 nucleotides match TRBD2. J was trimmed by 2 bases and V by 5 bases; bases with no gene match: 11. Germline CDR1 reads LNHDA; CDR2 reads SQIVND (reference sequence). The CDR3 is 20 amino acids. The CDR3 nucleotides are TGTGCCAGTAGTGCGCAGACTAGCGGGGGGGCATCCGCTGGGGCCAACGTCCTGACTTTC. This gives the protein CASSAQTSGGASAGANVLTF.

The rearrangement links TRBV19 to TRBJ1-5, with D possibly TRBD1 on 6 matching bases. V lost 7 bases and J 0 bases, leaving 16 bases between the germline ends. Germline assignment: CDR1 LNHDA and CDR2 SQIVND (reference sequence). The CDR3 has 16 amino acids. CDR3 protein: CASTPGQTYSNQPQHF. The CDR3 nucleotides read TGTGCCAGTACCCCGGGACAAACGTATAGCAATCAGCCCCAGCATTTT.

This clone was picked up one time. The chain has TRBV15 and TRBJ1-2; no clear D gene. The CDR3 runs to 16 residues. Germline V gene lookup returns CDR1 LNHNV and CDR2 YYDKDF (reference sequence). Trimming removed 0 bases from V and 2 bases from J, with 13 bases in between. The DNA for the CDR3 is TGTGCCACCAGCAGAGATAGTGCCGCGAAAAACTATGGCTACACCTTC. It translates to CATSRDSAAKNYGYTF.

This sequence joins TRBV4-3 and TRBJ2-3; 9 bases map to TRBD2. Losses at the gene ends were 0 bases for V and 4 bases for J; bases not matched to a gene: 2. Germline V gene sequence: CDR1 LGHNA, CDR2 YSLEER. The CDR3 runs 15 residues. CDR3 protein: CASSQERGGPDTQYF. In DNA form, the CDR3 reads TGCGCCAGCAGCCAAGAGCGGGGGGGCCCAGATACGCAGTATTTT.

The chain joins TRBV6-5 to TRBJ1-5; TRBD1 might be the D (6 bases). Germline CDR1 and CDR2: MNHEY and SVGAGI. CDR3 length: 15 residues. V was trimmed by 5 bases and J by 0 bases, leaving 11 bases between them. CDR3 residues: CASSLQGNSNQPQHF. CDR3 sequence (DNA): TGTGCCAGCAGTCTTCAGGGGAATAGCAATCAGCCCCAGCATTTT.

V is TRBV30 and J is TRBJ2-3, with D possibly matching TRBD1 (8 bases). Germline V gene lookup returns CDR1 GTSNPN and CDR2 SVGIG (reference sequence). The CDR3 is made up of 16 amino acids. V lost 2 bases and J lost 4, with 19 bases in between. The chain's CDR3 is CAWSRDRQGRADTQYF. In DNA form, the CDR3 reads TGTGCCTGGAGTCGGGATAGACAGGGGAGGGCAGATACGCAGTATTTT.

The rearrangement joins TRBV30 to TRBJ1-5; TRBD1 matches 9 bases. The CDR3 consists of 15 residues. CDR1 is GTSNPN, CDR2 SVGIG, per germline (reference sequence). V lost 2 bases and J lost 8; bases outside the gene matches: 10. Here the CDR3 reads CAWSPQDRGYEPQHF. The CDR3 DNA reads TGTGCCTGGAGTCCCCAGGACAGGGGTTACGAGCCCCAGCATTTT.

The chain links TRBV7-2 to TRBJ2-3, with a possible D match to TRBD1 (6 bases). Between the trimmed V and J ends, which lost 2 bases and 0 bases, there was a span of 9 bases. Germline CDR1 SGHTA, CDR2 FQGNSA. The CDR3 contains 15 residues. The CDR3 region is CASSLLQGSTDTQYF. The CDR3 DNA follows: TGTGCCAGCAGCTTATTACAGGGTAGCACAGATACGCAGTATTTT.

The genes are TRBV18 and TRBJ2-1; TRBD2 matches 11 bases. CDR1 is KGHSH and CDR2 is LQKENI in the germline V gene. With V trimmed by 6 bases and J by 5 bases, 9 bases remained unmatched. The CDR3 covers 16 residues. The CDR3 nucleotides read TGTGCCAGCTCCTCAGTAGCGGGAGGGCTGAACAATGAGCAGTTCTTC. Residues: CASSSVAGGLNNEQFF. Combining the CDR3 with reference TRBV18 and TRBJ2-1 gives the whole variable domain NAGVMQNPRHLVRRRGQEARLRCSPMKGHSHVYWYRQLPEEGLKFMVYLQKENIIDESGMPKERFSAEFPKEGPSILRIQQVVRGDSAAYFCASSSVAGGLNNEQFFGPGTRLTVL.

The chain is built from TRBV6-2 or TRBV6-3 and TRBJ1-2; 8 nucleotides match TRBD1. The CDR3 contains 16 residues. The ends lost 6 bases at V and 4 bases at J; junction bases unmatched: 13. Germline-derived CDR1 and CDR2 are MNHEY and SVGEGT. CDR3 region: CASSQGARKKSYGYTF. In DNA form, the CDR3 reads TGTGCCAGCAGCCAGGGGGCGCGAAAGAAAAGCTATGGCTACACCTTC.